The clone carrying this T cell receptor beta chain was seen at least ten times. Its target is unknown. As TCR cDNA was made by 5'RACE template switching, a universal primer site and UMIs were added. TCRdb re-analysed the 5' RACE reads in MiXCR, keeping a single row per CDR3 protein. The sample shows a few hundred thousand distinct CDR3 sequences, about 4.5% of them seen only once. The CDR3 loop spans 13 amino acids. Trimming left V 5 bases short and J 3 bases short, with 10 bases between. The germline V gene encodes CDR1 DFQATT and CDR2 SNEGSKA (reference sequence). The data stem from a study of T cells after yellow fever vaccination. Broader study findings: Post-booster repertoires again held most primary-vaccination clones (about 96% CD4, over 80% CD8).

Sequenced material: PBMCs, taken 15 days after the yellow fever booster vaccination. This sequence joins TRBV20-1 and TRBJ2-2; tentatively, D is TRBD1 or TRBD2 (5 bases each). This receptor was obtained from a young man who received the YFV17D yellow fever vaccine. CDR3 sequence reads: CSARDRYTGELFF. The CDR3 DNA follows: TGCAGTGCTCGGGACCGCTACACCGGGGAGCTGTTTTTT.